This entry lists 5 T cell receptor beta chains sequenced from one sample in a study of T cell changes during pregnancy in multiple sclerosis. Sequenced by immunoSEQ multiplex PCR; TCRdb stores in-frame clones only, minus some. Seen here are around 64,000 clones, 80% to 95% observed once, and the top ten hold 0.25% to 0.3%. The source material was CD4+ T cells from peripheral blood mononuclear cells, sampled after pregnancy. Every receptor here comes from a female donor with multiple sclerosis, enrolled in a pregnancy study.

This chain links TRBV5-1 with TRBJ2-2, with 8 positions matching TRBD1. V trimming: 2 bases; J trimming: 2 bases; junction bases outside the gene matches: 2. The V gene's germline CDR1 is SGHRS and CDR2 YFSETQ. This CDR3 comprises 15 residues. CDR3 in DNA: TGCGCCAGCAGCTTCGGACAGGGTAACACCGGGGAGCTGTTTTTT. This gives the protein CASSFGQGNTGELFF.

The genes are TRBV18 and TRBJ2-7, with D possibly matching TRBD2 (6 bases). Trimming removed 3 bases at V and 4 bases at J, with 10 bases between. CDR1 is KGHSH, CDR2 LQKENI, per germline. This CDR3 has 13 amino acids. The chain's CDR3 is CASSPPGGYEQYF. DNA of the CDR3: TGTGCCAGCTCACCCCCAGGAGGGTACGAGCAGTACTTC.

The chain links TRBV5-1 to TRBJ2-3, with 12 bases fitting TRBD2. Germline CDR1 and CDR2: SGHRS and YFSETQ. The V segment lost 4 bases and the J segment 5 bases; nucleotides outside the gene matches: 11. The CDR3 covers 17 residues. CDR3 nucleotides: TGCGCCAGCAGCCTGACTAGCGGGAGAAGACTTCTAGATACGCAGTATTTT. Translation gives CASSLTSGRRLLDTQYF.

This chain connects TRBV6-5 to TRBJ2-1; D might be TRBD2 (5 bases). From germline, CDR1 is MNHEY and CDR2 SVGAGI. The CDR3 contains 15 residues. V dropped 0 bases and J dropped 5 bases, with 11 bases sitting between them. The CDR3 DNA sequence: TGTGCCAGCAGTTACTCGCCCGGGAAGCACAATGAGCAGTTCTTC. Its translation: CASSYSPGKHNEQFF.

This clone was detected once. This chain connects TRBV18 to TRBJ1-2; possible D gene TRBD1, 5 bases. The V and J ends lost 6 bases and 0 bases respectively, with 14 bases between them. The CDR3 is 15 amino acids. From germline, CDR1 is KGHSH and CDR2 LQKENI. The CDR3 spells CASSPSTATNYGYTF. DNA of the CDR3: TGTGCCAGCTCTCCTTCGACAGCCACTAACTATGGCTACACCTTC.